Included here is one T cell receptor beta chain sequence, with context. The antigen is not known. This sample was taken from a study of shared clonotypes between healthy human individuals. Regarding the study as a whole: Sampling included only blood; tissue repertoires likely differ.

The naive CD8 population came from CD45RO-negative cells selected for CCR7, without terminally differentiated effector memory CD45RA+ cells. The protocol was immunoSEQ multiplex PCR, while the TCRdb copy is restricted to in-frame clones and leaves out a portion. The data contain approximately 1.9 million clones, just under 95% of them singletons. The sequence derives from a man between 18 and 29 years old in good health. Some clones in this sample may be carry-over from other donors' samples. Material: naive CD8+ T cells from PBMCs.

The DNA of the CDR3 is TGTGCCAGCAGCATGCCTCGGGGTGTGGAGACCCAGTACTTC. Protein product: CASSMPRGVETQYF. The chain couples TRBV11-2 to TRBJ2-5; tentative D call: TRBD2 (5 bases). Germline CDR1 reads SGHAT; CDR2 reads FQNNGV. V was clipped by 5 bases and J by 5 bases, with 15 bases between them. The CDR3 sequence is 14 residues long.